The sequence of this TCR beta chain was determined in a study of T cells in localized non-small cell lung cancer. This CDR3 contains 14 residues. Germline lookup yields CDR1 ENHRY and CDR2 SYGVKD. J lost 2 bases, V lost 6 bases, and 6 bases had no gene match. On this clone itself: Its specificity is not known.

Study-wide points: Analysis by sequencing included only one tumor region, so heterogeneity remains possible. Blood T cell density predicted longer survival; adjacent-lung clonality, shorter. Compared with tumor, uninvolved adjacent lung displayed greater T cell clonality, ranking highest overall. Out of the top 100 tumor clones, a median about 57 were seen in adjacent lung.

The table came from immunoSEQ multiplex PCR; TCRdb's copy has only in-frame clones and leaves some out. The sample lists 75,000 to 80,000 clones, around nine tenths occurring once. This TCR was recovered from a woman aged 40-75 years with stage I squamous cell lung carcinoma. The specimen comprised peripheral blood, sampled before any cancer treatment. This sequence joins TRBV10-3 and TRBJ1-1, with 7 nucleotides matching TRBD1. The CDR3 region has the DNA TGTGCCATCAGAACCGGGACAGCAAACACTGAAGCTTTCTTT. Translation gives CAIRTGTANTEAFF.